This T cell receptor (beta chain) was sequenced during a study of blood T cell repertoires in COVID-19. This clone was picked up one time. Germline lookup yields CDR1 ENHRY and CDR2 SYGVKD. This CDR3 comprises 11 residues. Trimming shortened V by 5 bases and J by 14 bases, and 15 bases separated the two germline ends. Some clones are missing from TCRdb's copy, which holds only in-frame ones; the method was immunoSEQ multiplex PCR. The data hold approximately 500,000 clones, with approximately 85% observed a single time. This sequence was found in a human donor in a cohort sampled during active COVID-19. V and J are TRBV10-3 and TRBJ1-2; D is perhaps TRBD1 (5 bases). Sequencing was carried out using peripheral blood. CDR3 bases: TGTGCCATCAGTTACGGACTCGGGGGGACCTTC. Translated, it gives CAISYGLGGTF.